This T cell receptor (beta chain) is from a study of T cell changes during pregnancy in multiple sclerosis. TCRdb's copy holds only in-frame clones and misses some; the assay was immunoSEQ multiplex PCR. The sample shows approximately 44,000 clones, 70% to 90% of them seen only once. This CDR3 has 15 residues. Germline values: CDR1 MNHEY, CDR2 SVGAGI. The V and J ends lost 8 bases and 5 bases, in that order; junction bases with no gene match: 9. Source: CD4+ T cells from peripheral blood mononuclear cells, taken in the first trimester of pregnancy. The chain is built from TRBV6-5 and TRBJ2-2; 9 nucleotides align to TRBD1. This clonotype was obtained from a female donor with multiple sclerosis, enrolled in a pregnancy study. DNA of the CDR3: TGTGCCAGCGCATTACAGGGGGCGGGAACCGGGGAGCTGTTTTTT. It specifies CASALQGAGTGELFF.